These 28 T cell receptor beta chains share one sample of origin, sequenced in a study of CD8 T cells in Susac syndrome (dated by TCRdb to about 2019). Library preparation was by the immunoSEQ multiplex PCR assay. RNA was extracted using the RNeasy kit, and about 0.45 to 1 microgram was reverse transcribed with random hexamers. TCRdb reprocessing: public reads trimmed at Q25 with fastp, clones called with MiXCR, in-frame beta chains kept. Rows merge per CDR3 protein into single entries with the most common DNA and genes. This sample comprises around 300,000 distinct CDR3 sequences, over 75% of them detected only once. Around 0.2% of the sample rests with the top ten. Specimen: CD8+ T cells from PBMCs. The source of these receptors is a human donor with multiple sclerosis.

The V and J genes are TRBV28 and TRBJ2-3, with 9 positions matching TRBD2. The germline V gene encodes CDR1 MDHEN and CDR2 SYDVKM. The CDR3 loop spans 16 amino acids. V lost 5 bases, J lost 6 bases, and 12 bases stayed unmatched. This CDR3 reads CASSNPRTSVVDTQYF. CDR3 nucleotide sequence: TGTGCCAGCAGTAACCCCCGGACTAGCGTCGTGGATACGCAGTATTTT. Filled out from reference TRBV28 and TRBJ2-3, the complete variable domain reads DVKVTQSSRYLVKRTGEKVFLECVQDMDHENMFWYRQDPGLGLRLIYFSYDVKMKEKGDIPEGYSVSREKKERFSLILESASTNQTSMYLCASSNPRTSVVDTQYFGPGTRLTVL.

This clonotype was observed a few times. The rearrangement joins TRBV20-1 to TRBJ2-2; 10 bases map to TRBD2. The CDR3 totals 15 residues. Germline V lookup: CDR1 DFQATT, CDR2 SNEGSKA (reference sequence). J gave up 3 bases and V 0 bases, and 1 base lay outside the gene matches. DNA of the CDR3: TGCAGTGCTAGAGATCTAGCGGGAGACACCGGGGAGCTGTTTTTT. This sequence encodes CSARDLAGDTGELFF.

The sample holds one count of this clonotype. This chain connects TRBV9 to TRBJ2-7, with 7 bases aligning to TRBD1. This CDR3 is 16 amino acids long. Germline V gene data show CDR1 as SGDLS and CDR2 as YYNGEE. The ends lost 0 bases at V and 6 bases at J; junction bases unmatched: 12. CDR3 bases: TGTGCCAGCAGCGTAGCTACCGACAGGGCGTTTAGCGAGCAGTACTTC. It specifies CASSVATDRAFSEQYF.

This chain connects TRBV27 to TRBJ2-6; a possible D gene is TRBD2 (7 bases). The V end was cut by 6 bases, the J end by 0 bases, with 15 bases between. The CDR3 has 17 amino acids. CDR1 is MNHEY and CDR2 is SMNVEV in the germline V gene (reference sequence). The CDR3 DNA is TGTGCCAGCAGACTAGGGGGGGGACCCTCTGGGGCCAACGTCCTGACTTTC. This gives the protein CASRLGGGPSGANVLTF.

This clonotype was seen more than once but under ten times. The CDR3 DNA follows: TGTGCCAGCAGTTTAGGGCTCGGGGCGAACACTGAAGCTTTCTTT. It is translated as CASSLGLGANTEAFF. This chain connects TRBV27 to TRBJ1-1; D may be TRBD1 (5 bases). CDR1 and CDR2 from the germline V gene are MNHEY and SMNVEV (reference sequence). The CDR3 contains 15 residues. V was clipped by 2 bases and J by 1 base, with 11 bases between them.

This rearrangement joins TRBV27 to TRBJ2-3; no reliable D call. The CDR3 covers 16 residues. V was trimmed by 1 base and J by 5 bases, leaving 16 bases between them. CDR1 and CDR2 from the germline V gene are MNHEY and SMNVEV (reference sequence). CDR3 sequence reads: CASSLLGFASLDTQYF. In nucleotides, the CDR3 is TGTGCCAGCAGTTTATTGGGCTTCGCAAGCTTAGATACGCAGTATTTT.

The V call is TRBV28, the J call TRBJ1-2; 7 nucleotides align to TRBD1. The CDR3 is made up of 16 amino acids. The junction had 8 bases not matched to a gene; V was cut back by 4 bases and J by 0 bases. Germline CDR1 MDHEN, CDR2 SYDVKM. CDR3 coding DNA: TGTGCCAGCAGTTCGCCGACAGGGAGAGCTAACTATGGCTACACCTTC. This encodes CASSSPTGRANYGYTF.

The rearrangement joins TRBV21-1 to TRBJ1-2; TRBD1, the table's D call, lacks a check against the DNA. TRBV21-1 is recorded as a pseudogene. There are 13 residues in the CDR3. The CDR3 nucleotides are TGTGCCAGCAGGCAGGGGGAGTACTATGGCTACACCTTC. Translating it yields CASRQGEYYGYTF.

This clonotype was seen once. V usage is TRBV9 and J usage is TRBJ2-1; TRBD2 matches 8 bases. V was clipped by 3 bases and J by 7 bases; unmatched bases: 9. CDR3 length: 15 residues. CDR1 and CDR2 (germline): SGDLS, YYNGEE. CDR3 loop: CASSASGGRLNEQFF. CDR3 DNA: TGTGCCAGCAGCGCCAGCGGGGGCAGGTTGAATGAGCAGTTCTTC.

The DNA of the CDR3 is TGTGCCAGCAGTGTGATACCGGGACAGGGGTACGAGCAGTACTTC. Translated, it gives CASSVIPGQGYEQYF. This sequence joins TRBV25-1 and TRBJ2-7; 10 bases fit TRBD1. The CDR3 runs to 15 residues. V trimming: 4 bases; J trimming: 4 bases; junction bases outside the gene matches: 7. Germline values: CDR1 MGHDK, CDR2 SYGVNS.

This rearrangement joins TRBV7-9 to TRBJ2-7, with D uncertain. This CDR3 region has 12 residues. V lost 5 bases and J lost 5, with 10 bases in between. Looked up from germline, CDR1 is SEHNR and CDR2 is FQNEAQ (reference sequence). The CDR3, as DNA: TGTGCCAGCAGCCCCCAGGCGGACGAGCAGTACTTC. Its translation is CASSPQADEQYF. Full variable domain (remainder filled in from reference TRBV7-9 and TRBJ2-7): DTGVSQNPRHKITKRGQNVTFRCDPISEHNRLYWYRQTLGQGPEFLTYFQNEAQLEKSRLLSDRFSAERPKGSFSTLEIQRTEQGDSAMYLCASSPQADEQYFGPGTRLTVT.

The CDR3 is CASSGGRQSYEQYF. The CDR3 DNA sequence: TGTGCCAGCAGTGGGGGACGGCAATCCTACGAGCAGTACTTC. The chain joins TRBV2 to TRBJ2-7, with D possibly called TRBD1 or TRBD2 (5 bases each). The germline CDR1 and CDR2 sequences are SNHLY and FYNNEI. The V gene lost 4 bases and the J gene lost 1 base, with 11 bases spanning the gap. CDR3 length: 14 residues.

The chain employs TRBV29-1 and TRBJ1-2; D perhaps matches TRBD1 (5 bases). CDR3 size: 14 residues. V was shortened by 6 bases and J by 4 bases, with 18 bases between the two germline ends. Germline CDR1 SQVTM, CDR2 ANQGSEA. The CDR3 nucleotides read TGCAGCGTCCAAGGGGCAGGGCGCGGCTATGGCTACACCTTC. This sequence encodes CSVQGAGRGYGYTF.

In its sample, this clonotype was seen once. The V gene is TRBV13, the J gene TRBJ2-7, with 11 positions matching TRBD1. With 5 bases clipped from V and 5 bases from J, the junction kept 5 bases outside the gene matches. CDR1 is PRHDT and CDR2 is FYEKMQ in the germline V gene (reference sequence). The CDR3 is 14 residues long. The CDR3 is CASSHGTGGDEQYF. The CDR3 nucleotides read TGTGCCAGCAGCCACGGGACAGGGGGTGACGAGCAGTACTTC.

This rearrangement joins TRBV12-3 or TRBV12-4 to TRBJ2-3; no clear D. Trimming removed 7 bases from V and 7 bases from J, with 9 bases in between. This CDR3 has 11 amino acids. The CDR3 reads CASTLGHTQYF. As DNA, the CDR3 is TGTGCCAGCACCCTCGGTCATACGCAGTATTTT.

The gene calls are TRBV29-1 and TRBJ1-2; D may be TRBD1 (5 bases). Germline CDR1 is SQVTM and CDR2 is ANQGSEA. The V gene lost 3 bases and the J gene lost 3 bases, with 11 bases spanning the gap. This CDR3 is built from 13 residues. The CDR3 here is CSVDREGYYGYTF. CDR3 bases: TGCAGCGTTGACAGGGAGGGTTACTATGGCTACACCTTC.

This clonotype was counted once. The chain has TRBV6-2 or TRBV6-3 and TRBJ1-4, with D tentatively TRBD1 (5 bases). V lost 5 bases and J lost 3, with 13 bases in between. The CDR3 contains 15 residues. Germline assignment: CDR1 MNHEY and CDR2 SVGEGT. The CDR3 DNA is TGTGCCAGCAGTCCGCCGGACACTTCTAATGAAAAACTGTTTTTT. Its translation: CASSPPDTSNEKLFF.

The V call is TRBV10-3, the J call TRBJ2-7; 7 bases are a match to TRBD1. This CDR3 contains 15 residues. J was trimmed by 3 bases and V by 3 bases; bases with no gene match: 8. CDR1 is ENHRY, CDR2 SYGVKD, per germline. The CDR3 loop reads CAISERDSLGYEQYF. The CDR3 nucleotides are TGTGCCATCAGTGAACGGGACAGTTTGGGCTACGAGCAGTACTTC.

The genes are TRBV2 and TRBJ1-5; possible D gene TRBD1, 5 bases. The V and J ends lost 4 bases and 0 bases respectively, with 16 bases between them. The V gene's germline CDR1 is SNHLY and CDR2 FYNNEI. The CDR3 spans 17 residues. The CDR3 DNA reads TGTGCCAGCAGTGTTGAAGGCAGGGAGTTTAGCAATCAGCCCCAGCATTTT. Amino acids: CASSVEGREFSNQPQHF.

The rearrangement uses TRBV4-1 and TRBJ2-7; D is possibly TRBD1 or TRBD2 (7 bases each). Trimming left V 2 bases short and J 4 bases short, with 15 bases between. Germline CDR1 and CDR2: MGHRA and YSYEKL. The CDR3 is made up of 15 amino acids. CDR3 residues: CASSQPARGGYEQYF. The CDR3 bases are TGCGCCAGCAGCCAACCGGCCAGGGGGGGTTACGAGCAGTACTTC.

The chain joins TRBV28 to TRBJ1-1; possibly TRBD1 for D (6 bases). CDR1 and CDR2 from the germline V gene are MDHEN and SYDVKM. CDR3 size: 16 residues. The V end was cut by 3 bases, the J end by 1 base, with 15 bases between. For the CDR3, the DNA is TGTGCCAGCAGTTTGTCCCTAGACAGGTCGAACACTGAAGCTTTCTTT. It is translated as CASSLSLDRSNTEAFF.

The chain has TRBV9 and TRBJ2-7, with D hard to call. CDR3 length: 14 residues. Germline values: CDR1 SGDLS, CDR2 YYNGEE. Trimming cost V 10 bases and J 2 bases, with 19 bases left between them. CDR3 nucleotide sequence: TGTGCCGCCAAGGGCGATTTCAACCCCTACGAGCAGTACTTC. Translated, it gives CAAKGDFNPYEQYF.

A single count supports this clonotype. The CDR3 region is CASSSQASGARSVWNQPQHF. The CDR3 coding sequence is TGTGCCAGCAGTTCACAGGCGTCCGGGGCGAGGTCCGTATGGAATCAGCCCCAGCATTTT. This sequence joins TRBV6-5 and TRBJ1-5; possible D gene TRBD1, 5 bases. The V gene's germline CDR1 is MNHEY and CDR2 SVGAGI. The CDR3 is 20 amino acids. The ends were cut back, 4 bases at V and 4 bases at J, with 29 bases in the middle.

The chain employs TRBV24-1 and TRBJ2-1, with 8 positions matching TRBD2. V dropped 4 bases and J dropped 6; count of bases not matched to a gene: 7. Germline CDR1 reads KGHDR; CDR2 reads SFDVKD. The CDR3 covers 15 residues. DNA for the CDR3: TGTGCCACCAGTGACCCGAGACTAGCGAGCAATGAGCAGTTCTTC. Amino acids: CATSDPRLASNEQFF.

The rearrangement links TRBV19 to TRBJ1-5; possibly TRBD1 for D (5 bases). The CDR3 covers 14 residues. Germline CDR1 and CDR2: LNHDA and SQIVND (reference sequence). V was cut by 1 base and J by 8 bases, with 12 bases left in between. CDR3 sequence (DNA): TGTGCCAGTAGTATAGTTCCGGGGCGGAAGCCCCAGCATTTT. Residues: CASSIVPGRKPQHF.

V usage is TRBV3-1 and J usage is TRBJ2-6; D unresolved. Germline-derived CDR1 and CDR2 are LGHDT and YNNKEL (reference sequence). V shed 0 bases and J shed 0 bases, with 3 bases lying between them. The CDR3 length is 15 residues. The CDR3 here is CASSQDPSGANVLTF. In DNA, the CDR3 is TGTGCCAGCAGCCAAGATCCCTCTGGGGCCAACGTCCTGACTTTC.

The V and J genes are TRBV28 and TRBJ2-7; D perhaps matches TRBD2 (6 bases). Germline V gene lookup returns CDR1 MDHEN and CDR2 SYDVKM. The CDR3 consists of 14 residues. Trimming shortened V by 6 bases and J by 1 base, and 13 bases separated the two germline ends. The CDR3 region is CASSRDGLSYEQYF. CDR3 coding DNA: TGTGCCAGCAGCCGGGACGGACTATCCTACGAGCAGTACTTC.

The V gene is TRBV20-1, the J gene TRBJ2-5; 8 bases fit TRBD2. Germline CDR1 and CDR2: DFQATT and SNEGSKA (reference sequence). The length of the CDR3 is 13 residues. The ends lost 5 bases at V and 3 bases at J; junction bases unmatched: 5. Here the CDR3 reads CSAGSGAEETQYF. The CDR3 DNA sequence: TGCAGTGCTGGTAGCGGGGCAGAAGAGACCCAGTACTTC.